This T cell receptor (beta chain) was captured in a study of CD8+ T cells in alopecia areata. Study results and limitations: While patients received tofacitinib, many expanded lesional clones remained present in scalp and blood. Resident alphabeta T-cell populations of normal skin are likewise subject to sequencing in scalp samples.

Concerning this clone itself: Antigen unknown.

The CDR3 has 12 amino acids. Germline values: CDR1 MGHRA, CDR2 YSYEKL. Trimming removed 0 bases at V and 10 bases at J, with 8 bases between. Sample treatment: oral pan-JAK inhibitor, 5-10 mg twice daily. Investigators isolated RNA and reverse transcribed it into cDNA to act as the sequencing template. Method: immunoSEQ multiplex PCR; TCRdb's copy keeps in-frame clones and lacks some. The sample has around 100,000 clones, 80% to 90% seen once. This TCR came from a human donor with alopecia areata. V usage is TRBV4-1 and J usage is TRBJ2-3; possibly TRBD1 or TRBD2 for D (5 bases each). The sample here was CD8+ T cells sorted from blood, taken at approximately week 30, from a patient treated with tofacitinib. The CDR3: CASSQELGAQYF. The CDR3 DNA is TGCGCCAGCAGCCAAGAACTAGGGGCGCAGTATTTT.